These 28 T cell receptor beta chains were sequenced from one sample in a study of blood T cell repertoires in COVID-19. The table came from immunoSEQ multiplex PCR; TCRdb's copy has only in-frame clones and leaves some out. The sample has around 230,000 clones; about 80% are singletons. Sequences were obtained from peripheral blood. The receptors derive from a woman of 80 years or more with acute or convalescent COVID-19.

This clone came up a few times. The CDR3: CASSPAAAGGLAGANVLTF. The CDR3 bases are TGTGCCAGCAGCCCTGCCGCCGCAGGGGGCCTAGCTGGGGCCAACGTCCTGACTTTC. The chain links TRBV28 to TRBJ2-6, with 8 positions matching TRBD1. The CDR3 length is 19 residues. V trimming: 6 bases; J trimming: 2 bases; junction bases outside the gene matches: 15. The germline CDR1 and CDR2 sequences are MDHEN and SYDVKM.

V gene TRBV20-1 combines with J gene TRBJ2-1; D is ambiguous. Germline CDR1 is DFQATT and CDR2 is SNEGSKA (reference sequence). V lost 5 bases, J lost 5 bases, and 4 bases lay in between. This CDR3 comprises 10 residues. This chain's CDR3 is CSALHNEQFF. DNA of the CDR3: TGCAGTGCTCTACACAATGAGCAGTTCTTC.

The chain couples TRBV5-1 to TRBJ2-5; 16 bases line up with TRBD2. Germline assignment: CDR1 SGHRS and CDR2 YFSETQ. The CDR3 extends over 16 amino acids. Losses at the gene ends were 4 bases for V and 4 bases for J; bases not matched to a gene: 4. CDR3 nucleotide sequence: TGCGCCAGCAGCGCCGGGACTAGCGGGGGGGTAGAGACCCAGTACTTC. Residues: CASSAGTSGGVETQYF.

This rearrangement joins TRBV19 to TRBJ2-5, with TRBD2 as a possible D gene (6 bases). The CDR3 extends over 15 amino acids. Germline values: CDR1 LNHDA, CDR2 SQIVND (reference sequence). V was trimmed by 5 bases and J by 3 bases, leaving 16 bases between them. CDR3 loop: CASSGARRGEETQYF. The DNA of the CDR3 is TGTGCCAGTAGTGGGGCCCGGCGGGGAGAAGAGACCCAGTACTTC. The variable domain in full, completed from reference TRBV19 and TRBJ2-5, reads DGGITQSPKYLFRKEGQNVTLSCEQNLNHDAMYWYRQDPGQGLRLIYYSQIVNDFQKGDIAEGYSVSREKKESFPLTVTSAQKNPTAFYLCASSGARRGEETQYFGPGTRLLVL.

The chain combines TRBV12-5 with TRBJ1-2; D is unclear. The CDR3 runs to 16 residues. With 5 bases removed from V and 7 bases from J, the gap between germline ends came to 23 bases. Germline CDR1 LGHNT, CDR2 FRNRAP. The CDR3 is CASGLGTAAYSGGYTF. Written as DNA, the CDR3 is TGTGCTAGTGGTCTCGGTACCGCCGCCTATAGTGGTGGCTACACCTTC.

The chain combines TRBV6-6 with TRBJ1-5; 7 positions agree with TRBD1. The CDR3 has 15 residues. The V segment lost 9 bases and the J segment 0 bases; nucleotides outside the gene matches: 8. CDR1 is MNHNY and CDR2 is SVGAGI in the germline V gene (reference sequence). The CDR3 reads CASRGTANSNQPQHF. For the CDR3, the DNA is TGTGCCAGTAGGGGGACAGCGAATAGCAATCAGCCCCAGCATTTT.

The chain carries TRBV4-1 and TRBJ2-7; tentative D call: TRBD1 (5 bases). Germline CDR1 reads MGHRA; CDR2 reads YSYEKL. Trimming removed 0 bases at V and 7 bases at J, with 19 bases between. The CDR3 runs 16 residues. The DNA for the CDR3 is TGCGCCAGCAGCCAAGATCGGGCGCGTGTGGGGCCGGAGCAGTACTTC. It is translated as CASSQDRARVGPEQYF.

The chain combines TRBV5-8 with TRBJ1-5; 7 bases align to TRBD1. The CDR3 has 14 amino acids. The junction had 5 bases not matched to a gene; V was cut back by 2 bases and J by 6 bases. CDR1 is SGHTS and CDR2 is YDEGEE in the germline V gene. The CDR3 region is CASSFGQAGQPQHF. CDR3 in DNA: TGTGCCAGCAGCTTTGGACAGGCAGGTCAGCCCCAGCATTTT.

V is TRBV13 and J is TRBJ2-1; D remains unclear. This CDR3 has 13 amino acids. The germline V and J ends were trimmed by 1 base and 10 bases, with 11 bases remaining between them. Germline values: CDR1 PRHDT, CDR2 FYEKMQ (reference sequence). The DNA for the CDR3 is TGTGCCAGCAGCTTAGACCGCGGTGTCGAGCAGTTCTTC. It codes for CASSLDRGVEQFF. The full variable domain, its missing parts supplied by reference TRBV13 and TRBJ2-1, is AAGVIQSPRHLIKEKRETATLKCYPIPRHDTVYWYQQGPGQDPQFLISFYEKMQSDKGSIPDRFSAQQFSDYHSELNMSSLELGDSALYFCASSLDRGVEQFFGPGTRLTVL.

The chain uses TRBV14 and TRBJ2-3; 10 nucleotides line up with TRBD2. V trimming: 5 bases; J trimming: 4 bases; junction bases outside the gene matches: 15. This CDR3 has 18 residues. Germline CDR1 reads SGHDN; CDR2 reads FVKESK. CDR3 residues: CASSKPTPVLAGADTQYF. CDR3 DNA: TGTGCCAGCAGCAAACCGACCCCGGTCCTAGCGGGGGCAGATACGCAGTATTTT.

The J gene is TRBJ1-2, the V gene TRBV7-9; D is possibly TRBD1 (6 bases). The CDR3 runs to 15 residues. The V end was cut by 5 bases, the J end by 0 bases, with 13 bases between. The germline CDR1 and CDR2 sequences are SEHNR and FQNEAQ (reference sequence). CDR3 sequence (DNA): TGTGCCAGCAGCACCCGGGACACAGCTAACTATGGCTACACCTTC. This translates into CASSTRDTANYGYTF.

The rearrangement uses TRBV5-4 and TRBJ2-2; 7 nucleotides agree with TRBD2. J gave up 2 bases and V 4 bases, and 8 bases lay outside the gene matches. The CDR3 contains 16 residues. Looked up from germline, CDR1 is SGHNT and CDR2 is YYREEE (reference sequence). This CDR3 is CASSPGRGSNTGELFF. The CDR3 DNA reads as TGTGCCAGCAGCCCCGGGCGGGGGTCAAACACCGGGGAGCTGTTTTTT.

CDR3 region: CATSDAAGGPGTQYF. Written as DNA, the CDR3 is TGTGCCACCAGTGATGCAGCGGGGGGGCCTGGTACGCAGTATTTT. This chain connects TRBV24-1 to TRBJ2-3; TRBD2 matches 10 bases. With 3 bases clipped from V and 8 bases from J, the junction kept 7 bases outside the gene matches. This CDR3 region has 15 residues. Germline lookup yields CDR1 KGHDR and CDR2 SFDVKD.

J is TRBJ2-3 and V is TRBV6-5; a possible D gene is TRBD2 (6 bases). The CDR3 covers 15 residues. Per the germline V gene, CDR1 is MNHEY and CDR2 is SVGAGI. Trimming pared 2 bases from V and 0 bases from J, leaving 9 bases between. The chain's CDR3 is CASSYGEASTDTQYF. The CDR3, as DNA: TGTGCCAGCAGTTACGGGGAGGCTAGCACAGATACGCAGTATTTT.

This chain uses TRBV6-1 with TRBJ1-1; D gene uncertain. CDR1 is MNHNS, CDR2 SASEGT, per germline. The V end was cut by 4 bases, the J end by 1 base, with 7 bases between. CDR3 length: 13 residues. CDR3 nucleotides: TGTGCCAGCAGTGGAGCACAGAACACTGAAGCTTTCTTT. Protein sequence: CASSGAQNTEAFF.

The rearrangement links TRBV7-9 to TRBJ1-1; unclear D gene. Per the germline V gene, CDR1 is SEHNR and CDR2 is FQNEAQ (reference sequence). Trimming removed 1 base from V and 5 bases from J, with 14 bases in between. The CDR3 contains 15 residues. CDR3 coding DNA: TGTGCCAGCAGCTTAGGCGGAGGAGTGAGGACTGAAGCTTTCTTT. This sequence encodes CASSLGGGVRTEAFF.

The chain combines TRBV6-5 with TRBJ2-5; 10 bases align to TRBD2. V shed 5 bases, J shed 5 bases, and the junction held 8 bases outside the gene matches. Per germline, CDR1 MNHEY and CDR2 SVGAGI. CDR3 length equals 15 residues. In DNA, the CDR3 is TGTGCCAGCAGTACCGAGCGGGGGGGCCTTGAGACCCAGTACTTC. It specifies CASSTERGGLETQYF.

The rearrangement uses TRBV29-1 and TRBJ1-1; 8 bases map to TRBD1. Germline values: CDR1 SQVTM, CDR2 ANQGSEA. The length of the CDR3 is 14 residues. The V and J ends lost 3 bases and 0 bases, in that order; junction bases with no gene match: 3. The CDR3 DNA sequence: TGCAGCGTTGAGCGGACAGGGCTGAACACTGAAGCTTTCTTT. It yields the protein CSVERTGLNTEAFF.

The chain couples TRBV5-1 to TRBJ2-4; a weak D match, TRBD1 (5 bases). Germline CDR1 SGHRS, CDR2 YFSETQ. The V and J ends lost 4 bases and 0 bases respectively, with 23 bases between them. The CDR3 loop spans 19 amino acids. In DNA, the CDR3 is TGCGCCAGCAGCCCTACGCGCACCACAGGTACCCTAGCCAAAAACATTCAGTACTTC. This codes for CASSPTRTTGTLAKNIQYF.

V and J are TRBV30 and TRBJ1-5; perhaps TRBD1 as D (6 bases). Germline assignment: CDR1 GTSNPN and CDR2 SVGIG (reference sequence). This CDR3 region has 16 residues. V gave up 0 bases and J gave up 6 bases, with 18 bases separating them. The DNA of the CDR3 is TGTGCCTGGAGTGTACCGGGGACATCTCATCGTCAGCCCCAGCATTTT. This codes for CAWSVPGTSHRQPQHF.

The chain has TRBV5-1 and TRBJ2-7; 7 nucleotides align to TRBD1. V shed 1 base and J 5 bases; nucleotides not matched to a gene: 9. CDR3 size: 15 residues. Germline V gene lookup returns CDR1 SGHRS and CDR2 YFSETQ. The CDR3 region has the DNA TGCGCCAGCAGCTTGACAGGGGCGCACGGGGACGAGCAGTACTTC. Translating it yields CASSLTGAHGDEQYF.

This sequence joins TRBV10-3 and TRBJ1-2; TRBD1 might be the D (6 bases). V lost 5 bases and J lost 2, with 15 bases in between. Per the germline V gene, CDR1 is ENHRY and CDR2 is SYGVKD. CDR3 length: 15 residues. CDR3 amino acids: CAISQAQGPNYGYTF. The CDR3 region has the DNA TGTGCCATCAGTCAGGCCCAGGGGCCCAACTATGGCTACACCTTC.

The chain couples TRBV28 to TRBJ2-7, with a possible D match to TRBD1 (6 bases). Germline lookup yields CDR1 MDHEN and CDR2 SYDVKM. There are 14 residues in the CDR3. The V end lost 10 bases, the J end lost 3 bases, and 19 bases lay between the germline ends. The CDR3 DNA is TGTGCCACCCGCCCGAGGGACACCTACTACGAGCAGTACTTC. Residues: CATRPRDTYYEQYF.

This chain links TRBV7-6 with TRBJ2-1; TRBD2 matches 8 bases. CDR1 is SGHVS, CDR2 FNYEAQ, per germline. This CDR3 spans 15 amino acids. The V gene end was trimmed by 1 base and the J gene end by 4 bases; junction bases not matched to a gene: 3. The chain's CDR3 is CASSLVAGLYNEQFF. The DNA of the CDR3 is TGTGCCAGCAGCTTAGTAGCGGGACTTTACAATGAGCAGTTCTTC.

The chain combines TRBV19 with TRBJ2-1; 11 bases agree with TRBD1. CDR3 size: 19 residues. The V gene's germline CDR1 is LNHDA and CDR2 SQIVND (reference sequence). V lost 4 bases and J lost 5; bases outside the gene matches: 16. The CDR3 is CASSNKVDRGRSFHNEQFF. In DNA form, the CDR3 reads TGTGCCAGTAGTAATAAGGTGGACAGGGGGCGATCCTTCCACAATGAGCAGTTCTTC.

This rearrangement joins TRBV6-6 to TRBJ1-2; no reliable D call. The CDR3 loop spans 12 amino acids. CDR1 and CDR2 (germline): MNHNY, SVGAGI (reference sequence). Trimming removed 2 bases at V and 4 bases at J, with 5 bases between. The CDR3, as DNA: TGTGCCAGCAGTTACGACATCTATGGCTACACCTTC. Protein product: CASSYDIYGYTF.

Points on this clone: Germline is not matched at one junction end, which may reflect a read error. CDR3 bases: TGTGCCAGCAGTTCCCGGGAGGCCCCAGGGATCTTT. Protein sequence: CASSSREAPGIF. The chain has TRBV12-3 or TRBV12-4 and TRBJ1-1, with D perhaps TRBD1 (5 bases). This CDR3 is built from 12 residues.

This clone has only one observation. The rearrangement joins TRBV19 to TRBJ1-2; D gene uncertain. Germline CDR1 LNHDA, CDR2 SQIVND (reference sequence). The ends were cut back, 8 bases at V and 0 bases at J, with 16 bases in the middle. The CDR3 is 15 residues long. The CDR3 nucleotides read TGTGCCAGTCTCCGGCGGGCAGGCGCTAACTATGGCTACACCTTC. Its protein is CASLRRAGANYGYTF. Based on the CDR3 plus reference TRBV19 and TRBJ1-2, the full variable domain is DGGITQSPKYLFRKEGQNVTLSCEQNLNHDAMYWYRQDPGQGLRLIYYSQIVNDFQKGDIAEGYSVSREKKESFPLTVTSAQKNPTAFYLCASLRRAGANYGYTFGSGTRLTVV.